A single sample gave rise to the 18 T cell receptor beta chains below, sequenced in a study of blood T cell repertoires in COVID-19 (dated by TCRdb to about 2020). The library was produced with the immunoSEQ multiplex PCR assay. TCRdb obtained this table from immuneACCESS and retained in-frame rearrangements with V and J assigned. These tables miss some clones; where compared with another copy, unresolved V genes account for less than half of the shortfall, and the remainder is unexplained. The sample table lists 200,000 to 300,000 clones, around 90% of them with a count of one. The top ten hold roughly 5% of the sample. The material sequenced was peripheral blood. The receptors here all came from a woman aged 60 to 75 with COVID-19, enrolled during active disease.

V gene TRBV10-3 combines with J gene TRBJ1-1; no reliable D call. The CDR3 totals 14 residues. The germline gives CDR1 ENHRY, CDR2 SYGVKD. V was shortened by 9 bases and J by 4 bases, with 18 bases between the two germline ends. The CDR3 loop reads CAIGGRGTVTEAFF. In DNA form, the CDR3 reads TGTGCCATTGGTGGTAGAGGAACGGTCACTGAAGCTTTCTTT.

V gene TRBV30 combines with J gene TRBJ2-1; D may be TRBD2 (6 bases). The CDR3 has 14 amino acids. V was cut by 2 bases and J by 7 bases, with 15 bases left in between. CDR1 is GTSNPN, CDR2 SVGIG, per germline (reference sequence). CDR3 coding DNA: TGTGCCTGGAGTACAGAGACTAGTTATAATGAGCAGTTCTTC. Amino acids: CAWSTETSYNEQFF.

The J gene is TRBJ1-2, the V gene TRBV29-1; TRBD1 is a possible D gene (5 bases). CDR1 is SQVTM, CDR2 ANQGSEA, per germline. There are 12 residues in the CDR3. Trimming stripped 3 bases from V and 7 bases from J, with 12 bases between. This chain's CDR3 is CSVDVGAFGYTF. CDR3 DNA: TGCAGCGTTGATGTTGGGGCGTTTGGCTACACCTTC.

This chain uses TRBV2 with TRBJ2-2, with unresolved D. CDR3 length equals 15 residues. Between the trimmed V and J ends, which lost 5 bases and 0 bases, there was a span of 10 bases. CDR1 is SNHLY and CDR2 is FYNNEI in the germline V gene. This chain's CDR3 is CASSFDTPNTGELFF. The CDR3 DNA follows: TGTGCCAGCAGTTTTGACACCCCGAACACCGGGGAGCTGTTTTTT.

A remark on this clone: Other DNA variants within this sample encode the same CDR3. V gene TRBV18 combines with J gene TRBJ2-7; maybe TRBD1 (5 bases). The germline gives CDR1 KGHSH, CDR2 LQKENI. With 6 bases removed from V and 0 bases from J, the gap between germline ends came to 6 bases. The CDR3 runs to 12 residues. The CDR3: CASSDSSYEQYF. In nucleotides, the CDR3 is TGTGCCAGCTCCGACAGCTCCTACGAGCAGTACTTC. The full variable domain, with the rest looked up from reference TRBV18 and TRBJ2-7, is NAGVMQNPRHLVRRRGQEARLRCSPMKGHSHVYWYRQLPEEGLKFMVYLQKENIIDESGMPKERFSAEFPKEGPSILRIQQVVRGDSAAYFCASSDSSYEQYFGPGTRLTVT.

V and J are TRBV19 and TRBJ2-1; D may be TRBD2 (6 bases). This CDR3 has 13 amino acids. V was trimmed by 6 bases and J by 4 bases, leaving 10 bases between them. The germline V gene encodes CDR1 LNHDA and CDR2 SQIVND (reference sequence). The CDR3 bases are TGTGCCAGTAGCGGGAGTAGGTACAATGAGCAGTTCTTC. Its translation: CASSGSRYNEQFF.

V usage is TRBV7-2 and J usage is TRBJ1-2; TRBD1 matches 10 bases. The V segment lost 5 bases and the J segment 4 bases; nucleotides outside the gene matches: 7. Germline loops: CDR1 SGHTA, CDR2 FQGNSA. The CDR3 has 15 residues. Here the CDR3 reads CASSPVGQGTYGYTF. CDR3 DNA sequence: TGTGCCAGCAGCCCGGTGGGACAGGGGACCTATGGCTACACCTTC. Using reference TRBV7-2 and TRBJ1-2 for the parts outside the CDR3, the full variable domain is GAGVSQSPSNKVTEKGKDVELRCDPISGHTALYWYRQSLGQGLEFLIYFQGNSAPDKSGLPSDRFSAERTGGSVSTLTIQRTQQEDSAVYLCASSPVGQGTYGYTFGSGTRLTVV.

V and J are TRBV7-9 and TRBJ1-1; D uncertain. Looked up from germline, CDR1 is SEHNR and CDR2 is FQNEAQ (reference sequence). CDR3 length: 14 residues. Trimming took 4 bases from V and 4 from J, leaving 13 bases between them. Here the CDR3 reads CASSSKARVTEAFF. The CDR3 bases are TGTGCCAGCAGCTCCAAAGCCCGAGTCACTGAAGCTTTCTTT.

This chain joins TRBV7-2 and TRBJ2-1, with 9 bases lining up with TRBD2. V shed 0 bases, J shed 4 bases, and the junction held 7 bases outside the gene matches. CDR3 length: 17 residues. Germline V gene data show CDR1 as SGHTA and CDR2 as FQGNSA. CDR3 amino acids: CASSLASGLAGYNEQFF. The CDR3 nucleotides read TGTGCCAGCAGCTTAGCGAGTGGGCTAGCGGGATACAATGAGCAGTTCTTC.

This clone is a singleton in its sample. The chain employs TRBV5-6 and TRBJ1-2; TRBD1 might be the D (5 bases). The CDR3 contains 13 residues. With 2 bases removed from V and 4 bases from J, the gap between germline ends came to 9 bases. Germline CDR1 SGHDT, CDR2 YYEEEE. CDR3 nucleotides: TGTGCCAGCAGCTTCGGGACTCCCTATGGCTACACCTTC. Translating it yields CASSFGTPYGYTF.

The chain is built from TRBV6-5 and TRBJ2-1; D uncertain. Germline V gives CDR1 MNHEY, CDR2 SVGAGI. This CDR3 spans 12 amino acids. Trimming removed 5 bases at V and 6 bases at J, with 8 bases between. The CDR3 DNA reads as TGTGCCAGCAGTAGAGTGCGCAATGAGCAGTTCTTC. Protein product: CASSRVRNEQFF.

The chain couples TRBV6-1 to TRBJ1-2; TRBD1 might be the D (6 bases). Deletions cut 2 bases from V and 4 bases from J, with 11 bases between. Per the germline V gene, CDR1 is MNHNS and CDR2 is SASEGT. The CDR3 consists of 14 residues. The CDR3: CASSESRRGYGYTF. The CDR3 nucleotides are TGTGCCAGCAGTGAATCGCGCAGGGGCTATGGCTACACCTTC.

In this sample, this clone turned up a few times. V and J are TRBV28 and TRBJ1-5; the D gene is possibly TRBD1 (6 bases). V gave up 3 bases and J gave up 6 bases, with 15 bases separating them. The CDR3 contains 15 residues. The germline gives CDR1 MDHEN, CDR2 SYDVKM. The CDR3 DNA sequence: TGTGCCAGCAGTTTTCTTCTCAGGGGAAGTCAGCCCCAGCATTTT. This gives the protein CASSFLLRGSQPQHF.

The chain employs TRBV11-2 and TRBJ1-1, with D unresolved. The V end was cut by 5 bases, the J end by 1 base, with 8 bases between. Germline V gene data show CDR1 as SGHAT and CDR2 as FQNNGV. CDR3 size: 13 residues. CDR3: CASSLSGNTEAFF. The DNA for the CDR3 is TGTGCCAGCAGCCTATCAGGGAACACTGAAGCTTTCTTT.

The chain links TRBV30 to TRBJ1-4; perhaps TRBD1 as D (6 bases). The V gene lost 0 bases and the J gene lost 8 bases, with 10 bases spanning the gap. Germline loops: CDR1 GTSNPN, CDR2 SVGIG (reference sequence). This CDR3 spans 13 amino acids. The CDR3 coding sequence is TGTGCCTGGAGTGTAGGACAGCTAGAAAAACTGTTTTTT. Translating it yields CAWSVGQLEKLFF.

V gene TRBV29-1 combines with J gene TRBJ1-2, with TRBD1 identical over 7 bases. The CDR3 runs to 15 residues. V gave up 5 bases and J gave up 0 bases; unmatched junction bases: 9. Looked up from germline, CDR1 is SQVTM and CDR2 is ANQGSEA. The CDR3 DNA sequence: TGCAGCGTTCAGACAGGGTTGGATCCTAACTATGGCTACACCTTC. Amino acid sequence: CSVQTGLDPNYGYTF.

V usage is TRBV6-5 and J usage is TRBJ2-7, with 9 bases aligning to TRBD1. V lost 4 bases, J lost 3 bases, and 7 bases stayed unmatched. The CDR3 has 15 residues. Germline CDR1 is MNHEY and CDR2 is SVGAGI. CDR3 in DNA: TGTGCCAGCAGTTCGCCGGGACAGGGAGTCTACGAGCAGTACTTC. Its translation: CASSSPGQGVYEQYF.

The chain links TRBV2 to TRBJ2-7; TRBD1 agrees at 8 bases. CDR3 length: 14 amino acids. The J segment lost 6 bases and the V segment lost 1 base, leaving 5 bases of the junction unmatched. Looked up from germline, CDR1 is SNHLY and CDR2 is FYNNEI. The CDR3 sequence is CASSEVDRGGEQYF. CDR3 in DNA: TGTGCCAGCAGTGAAGTAGACAGGGGCGGCGAGCAGTACTTC.